The sequence of this TCR beta chain was determined in a study of regulatory T cells in long-lasting Graves disease (dated by TCRdb to the early 2020s). A note on the overall study: Patients with newly diagnosed Graves' disease had been on antithyroid drugs for under 3 months. Peripheral blood TCR sequencing and RNA sequencing compared persistent Graves' disease patients with newly diagnosed Graves' disease patients. The study was registered as a clinical trial and conducted in China. TCR sequencing covered around 13 persistent and roughly 20 newly diagnosed Graves' disease patients, 33 samples in total.

This clonotype was counted ten times or more. Its cognate antigen has yet to be identified. There are no base qualities to consult, and no much larger clone falls within one base. For this chain, trimming is 0 bases at the V end and 0 bases at the J end, and the number of junction bases without a gene match is 3. The germline V gene gives CDR1 as SGDLS and CDR2 as YYNGEE. From the cysteine up to the phenylalanine, the CDR3 has a length of 16 residues. The entry retains the CDR3 DNA only, 48 bases that are in frame from base 1. The method behind the library was multiplex PCR. Sequenced using an Illumina HiSeq 4000. TCR beta libraries were built with iRepertoire HTBI primers and Arm-PCR amplification of CDR3 regions. PCR products were gel purified before sequencing. In the paper's pipeline: A total of 60 to 80 TRBV and under 15 TRBJ segments were identified across samples and were used for gene usage analysis of CDR3 amino acid clonotypes. COPE and FqMerger were used to merge the filtered high-quality paired reads into contigs. BLAST was used to align contigs to IMGT TRBV, TRBD and TRBJ reference genes, with CDR3 defined following IMGT. Any clonotype with a frequency above 0.1% was counted as a highly expanded clone. Shannon entropy was used to measure repertoire diversity, and the Gini coefficient was used to measure V-J evenness. Clonotypes shared by more than one individual were considered public. TCRdb reran the public reads through fastp at Q25 and MiXCR, keeping productive beta chains. Rows with a matching CDR3 protein are joined into one entry that keeps the most common DNA and genes. The V and J calls reflect TCRdb's pipeline rather than the authors' work. Recorded for this sample are hundreds of thousands of distinct CDR3 sequences; about 13% of them occurred a single time. The ten top clones hold about 9.1% of the sample.

Taken with the paper, the label for time point translates to: newly diagnosed GD, antithyroid drugs for less than 3 months. For both TCR sequencing and RNA sequencing, RNA was extracted from PBMCs using TRIzol. The diagnosis of Graves' disease followed American Thyroid Association guidelines. Patients were recruited from an endocrinology department in Xi'an, China. Each patient gave about 9.1 milliliters of peripheral blood, collected in an EDTA anticoagulant tube. Ficoll Paque Plus density gradient separation was used to isolate PBMCs, and no further T cell sorting was performed. An Agilent 2100 Bioanalyzer and agarose gel were used to assess RNA quality, and a NanoDrop 2000 was used to measure RNA concentration. What the research found in general, with its limitations: A larger number of public clonotypes was shared among persistent patients (more than 2,500) than among newly diagnosed patients (about 990). Sequencing and analysis were limited to the TCR beta chain. TRBV28, TRBJ1-2 and TRBJ2-5 were preferentially used in persistent disease, while TRBV20-1 and TRBJ2-1 were favored in newly diagnosed disease. The study examined only peripheral blood because the primary lesion, thyroid tissue, could not be accessed. The small sample size was acknowledged by the authors as a limitation that may reduce accuracy. Compared with newly diagnosed patients, persistent Graves' disease patients had lower TCR Shannon entropy and fewer highly expanded clones, which suggests clonal expansion.

The data were also submitted as part of a second study, on T cells in Graves' hyperthyroidism and ophthalmopathy. Looking at the second paper: Graves' hyperthyroidism was defined as stable when no progression to ophthalmopathy occurred over 18 months of follow-up. Hyperthyroidism patients were newly diagnosed, had a disease duration of under 2 months, and were aged 18 to 65 years. Exclusion was applied to patients with uncontrolled infections, other autoimmune diseases, pregnancy or lactation. Diagnoses were based on clinical symptoms, serum thyroxine and TRAb, thyroid ultrasound and orbital computed tomography. The first round of RT-PCR for the TCR CDR3 was performed with the HTBI primer set and the Qiagen OneStep RT-PCR kit. Most expanded thyroid clonotypes (frequency above 0.001) were also detected in blood, suggesting blood repertoires may reflect thyroid immune responses. Ophthalmopathy was separated from stable hyperthyroidism by a 13 V-J signature model, with over 85% sensitivity and 81% to 82% specificity obtained in cross-validation and 80%/75% obtained in testing. In validation, the model predicted progression to ophthalmopathy with over 60% sensitivity and over 72% specificity, a median of 6.5 months before onset. TCR V-J signatures able to tell the groups apart were searched for in a discovery cohort of 90 to 100 patients, of whom approximately 40 had Graves' ophthalmopathy and roughly 58 had stable Graves' hyperthyroidism. Prospective prediction of ophthalmopathy was tested in an independent validation cohort of approximately 19 hyperthyroidism patients and some 17 patients who later progressed to ophthalmopathy. The roughly 94 discovery patients were randomly divided into training and test sets at a 7:3 ratio. In addition, the study compared T-cell repertoires in thyroid tissue and in blood from over 5 Graves' hyperthyroidism patients. Once sampling was done, hyperthyroidism patients were given methimazole at a starting dose of 30 mg daily, whereas ophthalmopathy patients were given high-dose intravenous methylprednisolone. A second multiplex PCR round built the libraries, followed by size selection and purification. The libraries were sequenced on an Illumina HiSeq2000 using paired-end 100 bp reads. SOAPnuke was used to process the raw data, removing reads that contained adapters or uncalled bases, had a mean Phred below 15, or lacked an exact match to the constant primer or identifier. COPE v1.2.5 was used to merge the high-quality paired reads, and each unique nucleotide sequence was defined as a clonotype. MiTCR v1.1 was used to align clonotypes to the IMGT TRBV, TRBD and TRBJ reference segments. Only V-J combinations with frequency above 0.0001, covering 99% to 99.2% of repertoires, were analysed. A TCS score was defined as the ratio of F50 (clonal expansion) to E x V (chaos), with BLOSUM62-based TCRdist applied between CDR3 peptides within each V-J. Welch's t-statistics and random forest reduced some 510 V-J features to 10 to 15, which were used in a naive Bayes classifier (R e1071). Sample size was not statistically predetermined, and blinding of investigators to group allocation was not performed. According to the paper, TCR Vbeta CDR3 sequencing was carried out on roughly 130 peripheral blood samples, which came from approximately 43 ophthalmopathy, under 80 hyperthyroidism and about 17 progressor patients.

The rearrangement combines TRBV9 with TRBJ2-1, and TRBD2 matches 7 of the central bases. This clonotype was sampled from a man in his thirties or forties with Graves disease. Donor details come from another sample of the same person, matched by shared clones. The source was peripheral blood mononuclear cells (PBMCs), collected at new diagnosis, from a patient treated with antithyroid drugs. The nucleotides read TGTGCCAGCAGCGTAGAAGGCGGGAGCTCCTACAATGAGCAGTTCTTC. Its protein reads: CASSVEGGSSYNEQFF.